What follows describes a single T cell receptor (beta chain). Its antigen is not known. This entry belongs to a study of cytomegalovirus exposure and HLA in healthy donors. The PCR contained 60 Vbeta and 13 Jbeta primers. TCRdb's copy holds only in-frame clones and misses some; the assay was immunoSEQ multiplex PCR. The sample has some 120,000 clones; about 74% are singletons. Points from the study as a whole: Association of a missense DCLRE1C variant with TCR beta V- and J-gene trimming was reported in a later analysis. The authors enumerated over 150 TCR beta chains as linked to cytomegalovirus. An observed cluster of highly shared sequence variants was recorded as a likely sequencing artifact. In a later analysis, most CMV-associated TCR beta chains appeared HLA-restricted.

What was sequenced was PBMCs. The origin of this receptor is a man aged 30-40 years in good health and CMV-seronegative.

The CDR3: CASKDGGAGTGELFF. The CDR3 DNA sequence: TGCGCCAGCAAGGACGGGGGGGCCGGGACCGGGGAGCTGTTTTTT. The rearrangement uses TRBV4-3 and TRBJ2-2, with 8 bases matching TRBD2. With 7 bases clipped from V and 5 bases from J, the junction kept 9 bases outside the gene matches. Germline loops: CDR1 LGHNA, CDR2 YSLEER. This CDR3 region has 15 residues.